Listed below are T cell receptor beta chains from one sample, sequenced in a study of STAT5B mutations in CD4+ large granular lymphocyte leukemia. Clones were read by immunoSEQ multiplex PCR, and TCRdb kept only the in-frame ones, dropping some. This repertoire shows about 38,000 clones, around 75% found once; its top ten account for 0.45% to 0.55%. Material for sequencing was CD4+ T cells from blood buffy coats. The receptors come from a human donor in good health. CDR3s include the opening cysteine and the closing phenylalanine or tryptophan. Fields, in order: D gene, clone size, J gene, V gene, CDR3 DNA, CDR3 protein. A D gene is named only where the DNA matches it firmly. Clone size is stated in some rows and not others, as once, few, many or a class when expanded.

. | . | TRBJ2-7 | TRBV5-8 | TGTGCCAGCAGCGGGGTGGGCGACAACTCCTACGAGCAGTACTTC | CASSGVGDNSYEQYF
TRBD2 | . | TRBJ2-2 | TRBV19 | TGTGCCAGTAGTATCTCTTCGGGGGGGCTCAGGGAGCTGTTTTTT | CASSISSGGLRELFF
TRBD2 | once | TRBJ2-3 | TRBV7-3 | TGTGCCAGCAGCTCCGGACTAGCGGGAGACGCAGATACGCAGTATTTT | CASSSGLAGDADTQYF
. | . | TRBJ2-7 | TRBV29-1 | TGCAGCGTTGAAGACAATTCCTACGAGCAGTACTTC | CSVEDNSYEQYF
. | . | TRBJ1-2 | TRBV20-1 | TGCAGTGTGCAAAACTATGGCTACACCTTC | CSVQNYGYTF
. | . | TRBJ2-3 | TRBV5-1 | TGCGCCAGCAACTTTGCTTCAGCTAGCACAGATACGCAGTATTTT | CASNFASASTDTQYF
. | . | TRBJ2-5 | TRBV7-9 | TGTGCCAGCAGCTTCGGGAGACAAGAGACCCAGTACTTC | CASSFGRQETQYF
TRBD1 | . | TRBJ2-5 | TRBV15 | TGTGCCACCAGCAGGGACAGGGGGGAAGAGACCCAGTACTTC | CATSRDRGEETQYF
TRBD1 | . | TRBJ2-2 | TRBV19 | TGTGCCAGTAGTCCGCGGACAGGGGGCGCCGTCGGGGAGCTGTTTTTT | CASSPRTGGAVGELFF
TRBD2 | . | TRBJ2-5 | TRBV5-1 | TGCGCCAGCAGCTTCACCCTTAGCGGGGGGCTCCAAGAGACCCAGTACTTC | CASSFTLSGGLQETQYF
. | few | TRBJ1-4 | TRBV4-1 | TGCGCCAGCAGCCCCCGGACAGCAACTAATGAAAAACTGTTTTTT | CASSPRTATNEKLFF
. | . | TRBJ2-3 | TRBV5-1 | TGCGCCAGCAGCTTGGGGTTACTGGTAGCGACAGATACGCAGTATTTT | CASSLGLLVATDTQYF
. | once | TRBJ2-1 | TRBV28 | TGTGCCAGCAGTTTAGGGGGATGGGCCTACAATGAGCAGTTCTTC | CASSLGGWAYNEQFF
. | once | TRBJ2-2 | TRBV18 | TGTGCCAGCTCACCACCGTGGGCAACCACCGGGGAGCTGTTTTTT | CASSPPWATTGELFF
. | . | TRBJ2-7 | TRBV14 | TGTGCCAGCAGCCCTCCGGGACAATCGGGCGAGCAGTACTTC | CASSPPGQSGEQYF
TRBD1 | once | TRBJ2-1 | TRBV5-1 | TGCGCCAGCAGCGCAAAACAGGGGTCAGCCTACAATGAGCAGTTCTTC | CASSAKQGSAYNEQFF
TRBD2 | . | TRBJ2-1 | TRBV27 | TGTGCCAGCAGTTTCCGTTTAGCGGGAGTGGCCTACAATGAGCAGTTCTTC | CASSFRLAGVAYNEQFF
. | few | TRBJ1-1 | TRBV7-6 | TGTGCCAGCAGCTTAGTGGGGGGGAGCACTGAAGCTTTCTTT | CASSLVGGSTEAFF